One and the same sample provided the 21 T cell receptor beta chains below, sequenced in a study of shared clonotypes between healthy human individuals. Method: immunoSEQ multiplex PCR; TCRdb's copy keeps in-frame clones and lacks some. The table lists around 2.5 million clones, 80% to 95% of them singletons, with 0.36% in the top ten. Input material: naive CD4+ T cells from PBMCs. As for subset: CD45RA+ positively selected. These receptors were obtained from a man younger than 30 in good health. Some clones in this sample may be carry-over from other donors' samples.

The chain's CDR3 is CASEIMETQYF. CDR3 DNA: TGTGCCAGCGAGATAATGGAGACCCAGTACTTC. The J gene is TRBJ2-5, the V gene TRBV2; D not certain. Trimming stripped 8 bases from V and 5 bases from J, with 9 bases between. This CDR3 region has 11 residues. Germline loops: CDR1 SNHLY, CDR2 FYNNEI.

The chain employs TRBV9 and TRBJ2-3, with 7 bases aligning to TRBD2. Germline lookup yields CDR1 SGDLS and CDR2 YYNGEE. Trimming took 4 bases from V and 5 from J; bases not matched to a gene: 7. The CDR3 consists of 14 residues. The CDR3 is CASSPGLAEDTQYF. The CDR3 nucleotides are TGTGCCAGCAGCCCTGGGCTAGCGGAAGATACGCAGTATTTT.

The rearrangement joins TRBV25-1 to TRBJ2-7; D perhaps matches TRBD2 (6 bases). The CDR3 covers 14 residues. The germline V gene has CDR1 MGHDK and CDR2 SYGVNS. Trimming stripped 5 bases from V and 2 bases from J, with 13 bases between. The CDR3 DNA reads as TGTGCCAGCAGTAGGCGGGAAAGCCCCTACGAGCAGTACTTC. As protein: CASSRRESPYEQYF.

The CDR3 DNA reads TGTGCCAGCAGCTCCCCTCGGGGAGGGATGTACAATGAGCAGTTCTTC. Protein sequence: CASSSPRGGMYNEQFF. V and J are TRBV2 and TRBJ2-1, with 7 positions matching TRBD2. The CDR3 spans 16 residues. Germline V lookup: CDR1 SNHLY, CDR2 FYNNEI. V shed 6 bases and J 4 bases; nucleotides not matched to a gene: 12. Full variable domain (outside the CDR3, taken from reference TRBV2 and TRBJ2-1): EPEVTQTPSHQVTQMGQEVILRCVPISNHLYFYWYRQILGQKVEFLVSFYNNEISEKSEIFDDQFSVERPDGSNFTLKIRSTKLEDSAMYFCASSSPRGGMYNEQFFGPGTRLTVL.

V is TRBV6-1 and J is TRBJ2-7; D is ambiguous. Germline CDR1 reads MNHNS; CDR2 reads SASEGT. CDR3 length equals 15 residues. V lost 6 bases to trimming and J lost 3 bases, with 18 bases between them. The CDR3 DNA sequence: TGTGCCAGCAGCGTTAGAGCGACACGAAACTACGAGCAGTACTTC. This gives the protein CASSVRATRNYEQYF.

The rearrangement joins TRBV10-1 to TRBJ1-6, with 8 nucleotides matching TRBD1. Germline values: CDR1 WNHNN, CDR2 SYGVQD (reference sequence). Trimming at V came to 3 bases and at J to 6 bases, leaving 4 bases not matched to a gene. The CDR3 extends over 15 amino acids. The CDR3 loop is CASSDPGQANSPLHF. As DNA, the CDR3 is TGCGCCAGCAGTGATCCGGGACAGGCTAATTCACCCCTCCACTTT.

The rearrangement links TRBV6-5 to TRBJ2-5, with no clear D. Germline V gene data show CDR1 as MNHEY and CDR2 as SVGAGI. Trimming removed 0 bases from V and 2 bases from J, with 10 bases in between. The CDR3 consists of 15 residues. CDR3 sequence: CASSYSRLEQETQYF. In DNA form, the CDR3 reads TGTGCCAGCAGTTACTCGAGGTTGGAACAAGAGACCCAGTACTTC.

The J gene is TRBJ2-1, the V gene TRBV7-9; 9 bases agree with TRBD2. V shed 5 bases and J 3 bases; nucleotides not matched to a gene: 11. The CDR3 length is 17 residues. Germline assignment: CDR1 SEHNR and CDR2 FQNEAQ (reference sequence). CDR3 region: CASSPSSRLADYNEQFF. The CDR3 bases are TGTGCCAGCAGCCCCTCGAGCCGACTAGCGGACTACAATGAGCAGTTCTTC. Looking up the rest from reference TRBV7-9 and TRBJ2-1 gives the full variable domain: DTGVSQNPRHKITKRGQNVTFRCDPISEHNRLYWYRQTLGQGPEFLTYFQNEAQLEKSRLLSDRFSAERPKGSFSTLEIQRTEQGDSAMYLCASSPSSRLADYNEQFFGPGTRLTVL.

V and J are TRBV5-1 and TRBJ2-3; 13 bases align to TRBD2. With 4 bases clipped from V and 0 bases from J, the junction kept 8 bases outside the gene matches. This CDR3 has 18 residues. CDR1 and CDR2 (germline): SGHRS, YFSETQ. Here the CDR3 DNA reads TGCGCCAGCAGCGCAATTGGGACTAGCGGGACCAGCACAGATACGCAGTATTTT. The encoded protein is CASSAIGTSGTSTDTQYF.

The chain employs TRBV29-1 and TRBJ2-1, with D perhaps TRBD1 (6 bases). V dropped 8 bases and J dropped 5 bases, with 13 bases sitting between them. CDR3 length: 12 amino acids. Germline CDR1 and CDR2: SQVTM and ANQGSEA. CDR3 residues: CSPGTTNNEQFF. The CDR3 nucleotides are TGCAGCCCCGGGACAACGAACAATGAGCAGTTCTTC.

This chain uses TRBV18 with TRBJ1-1, with D unresolved. CDR3 size: 14 residues. Germline V lookup: CDR1 KGHSH, CDR2 LQKENI. V dropped 6 bases and J dropped 6 bases, with 17 bases sitting between them. CDR3 sequence: CASSATTGRSEAFF. The CDR3 DNA is TGTGCCAGCTCCGCAACCACCGGCCGGTCTGAAGCTTTCTTT.

This chain uses TRBV11-3 with TRBJ1-1, with unresolved D. Per the germline V gene, CDR1 is SGHNT and CDR2 is YENEEA. V lost 1 base to trimming and J lost 1 base, with 7 bases between them. The CDR3 covers 14 residues. In nucleotides, the CDR3 is TGTGCCAGCAGCTTAGGTGGGTGGAACACTGAAGCTTTCTTT. Its protein is CASSLGGWNTEAFF. Full variable domain (remainder filled in from reference TRBV11-3 and TRBJ1-1): EAGVVQSPRYKIIEKKQPVAFWCNPISGHNTLYWYLQNLGQGPELLIRYENEEAVDDSQLPKDRFSAERLKGVDSTLKIQPAELGDSAVYLCASSLGGWNTEAFFGQGTRLTVV.

The chain couples TRBV6-6 to TRBJ1-2; no reliable D call. V was clipped by 6 bases and J by 1 base, with 9 bases between them. Germline V gene sequence: CDR1 MNHNY, CDR2 SVGAGI (reference sequence). The CDR3 covers 13 residues. In DNA, the CDR3 is TGTGCCAGCAGCTTGAGCATTAACTATGGCTACACCTTC. Its translation: CASSLSINYGYTF.

The V gene is TRBV11-2, the J gene TRBJ2-7; D unclear. This CDR3 has 13 residues. Trimming stripped 1 base from V and 6 bases from J, with 10 bases between. CDR1 is SGHAT and CDR2 is FQNNGV in the germline V gene. CDR3 nucleotide sequence: TGTGCCAGCAGCTTAGTTCAGGCCGGCGAGCAGTACTTC. This translates into CASSLVQAGEQYF.

The CDR3: CASSPQQSGNTIYF. The CDR3 coding sequence is TGTGCCAGCAGCCCTCAACAGAGTGGAAACACCATATATTTT. The chain links TRBV9 to TRBJ1-3; D uncertain. This CDR3 contains 14 residues. Trimming took off 4 bases at V and 3 bases at J, with 11 bases between the two ends. In germline, CDR1 is SGDLS, CDR2 YYNGEE.

The chain links TRBV10-3 to TRBJ1-6; maybe TRBD1 (5 bases). CDR1 ENHRY and CDR2 SYGVKD come from the germline V gene. The CDR3 extends over 14 amino acids. With 5 bases removed from V and 8 bases from J, the gap between germline ends came to 13 bases. The CDR3 DNA reads as TGTGCCATCAGTAAAACAGGAGTGGATTCACCCCTCCACTTT. Residues: CAISKTGVDSPLHF.

CDR3 in DNA: TGCAGCGTTACAGGGACCTTACTCTACGAGCAGTACTTC. Its translation is CSVTGTLLYEQYF. The chain employs TRBV29-1 and TRBJ2-7; weak D call: TRBD1 (6 bases). The CDR3 spans 13 residues. V gave up 5 bases and J gave up 3 bases, with 14 bases separating them. CDR1 is SQVTM, CDR2 ANQGSEA, per germline.

As to this clone: This sample also contains other DNA sequences that code for the same CDR3. This sequence joins TRBV7-8 and TRBJ1-5; D unclear. Between the trimmed V and J ends, which lost 1 base and 3 bases, there was a span of 10 bases. Germline V gene sequence: CDR1 SGHVS, CDR2 FQNEAQ. The CDR3 totals 15 residues. The CDR3: CASSLGGSSNQPQHF. For the CDR3, the DNA is TGTGCCAGCAGCTTAGGTGGGAGCTCCAATCAGCCCCAGCATTTT. Combining the CDR3 with reference TRBV7-8 and TRBJ1-5 gives the whole variable domain GAGVSQSPRYKVAKRGQDVALRCDPISGHVSLFWYQQALGQGPEFLTYFQNEAQLDKSGLPSDRFFAERPEGSVSTLKIQRTQQEDSAVYLCASSLGGSSNQPQHFGDGTRLSIL.

The chain employs TRBV4-1 and TRBJ2-5; TRBD2 agrees at 11 bases. The CDR3 covers 16 residues. Germline V lookup: CDR1 MGHRA, CDR2 YSYEKL. The V segment lost 2 bases and the J segment 2 bases; nucleotides outside the gene matches: 4. CDR3 sequence: CASSQLGLAAQETQYF. The CDR3 DNA is TGCGCCAGCAGCCAACTGGGACTAGCGGCACAAGAGACCCAGTACTTC.

The V and J genes are TRBV7-2 and TRBJ2-3; 7 nucleotides agree with TRBD2. The junction had 8 bases not matched to a gene; V was cut back by 5 bases and J by 3 bases. Germline V CDR1 and CDR2: SGHTA, FQGNSA. The CDR3 consists of 15 residues. This CDR3 reads CASSPYGGGTDTQYF. For the CDR3, the DNA is TGTGCCAGCAGCCCCTACGGGGGAGGGACAGATACGCAGTATTTT. The full variable domain, completed using reference TRBV7-2 and TRBJ2-3, is GAGVSQSPSNKVTEKGKDVELRCDPISGHTALYWYRQSLGQGLEFLIYFQGNSAPDKSGLPSDRFSAERTGGSVSTLTIQRTQQEDSAVYLCASSPYGGGTDTQYFGPGTRLTVL.

V is TRBV5-1 and J is TRBJ2-7; tentative D call: TRBD2 (7 bases). The CDR3 sequence is 15 residues long. V dropped 4 bases and J dropped 3 bases, with 17 bases sitting between them. Germline assignment: CDR1 SGHRS and CDR2 YFSETQ. CDR3 nucleotide sequence: TGCGCCAGCAGCCGGGGGGCGCGGGGCTACTACGAGCAGTACTTC. Translated, it gives CASSRGARGYYEQYF.